This T cell receptor beta chain was sequenced in a study of T cells in tuberculosis. Study-wide findings and caveats: Samples were chosen by availability of cryopreserved specimens. Shorter CDR3-alpha in active tuberculosis partly drove smaller distances.

Remarks on this clone: Antigen: not known.

Germline V gene data show CDR1 as ENHRY and CDR2 as SYGVKD. V lost 3 bases and J 6 bases, leaving 6 bases between the germline ends. The CDR3 sequence is 12 residues long. Repertoires were generated with immunoSEQ multiplex PCR, while TCRdb's copy carries only in-frame clones and drops some. The table includes about 32,000 clones, less than 95% detected once. The clonotype comes from a donor aged 10-35 years with latent tuberculosis or without tuberculosis infection. Sequencing was performed on PBMCs. The gene calls are TRBV10-3 and TRBJ1-5; no definite D call. CDR3 loop: CAISDRGQPQHF. The CDR3 coding sequence is TGTGCCATCAGTGATCGAGGTCAGCCCCAGCATTTT.